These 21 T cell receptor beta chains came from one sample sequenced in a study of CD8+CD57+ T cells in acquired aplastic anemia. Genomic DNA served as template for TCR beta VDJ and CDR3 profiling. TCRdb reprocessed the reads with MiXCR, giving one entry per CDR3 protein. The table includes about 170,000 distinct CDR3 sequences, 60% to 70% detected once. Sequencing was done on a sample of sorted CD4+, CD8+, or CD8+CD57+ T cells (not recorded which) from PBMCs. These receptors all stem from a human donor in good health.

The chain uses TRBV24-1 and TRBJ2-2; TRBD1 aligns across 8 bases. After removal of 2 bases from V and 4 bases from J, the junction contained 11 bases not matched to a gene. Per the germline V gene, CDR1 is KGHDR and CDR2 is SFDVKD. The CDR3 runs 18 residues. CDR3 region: CATSDSRTRDRITGELFF. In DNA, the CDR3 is TGTGCCACCAGTGATTCGCGAACCCGGGACAGGATCACCGGGGAGCTGTTTTTT.

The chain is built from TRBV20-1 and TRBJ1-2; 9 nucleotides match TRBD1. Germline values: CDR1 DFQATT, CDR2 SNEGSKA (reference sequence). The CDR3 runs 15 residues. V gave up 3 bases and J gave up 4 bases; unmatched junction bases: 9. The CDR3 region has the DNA TGCAGTGCTAGCGAAACGGGACAGGGTAGCTATGGCTACACCTTC. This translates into CSASETGQGSYGYTF.

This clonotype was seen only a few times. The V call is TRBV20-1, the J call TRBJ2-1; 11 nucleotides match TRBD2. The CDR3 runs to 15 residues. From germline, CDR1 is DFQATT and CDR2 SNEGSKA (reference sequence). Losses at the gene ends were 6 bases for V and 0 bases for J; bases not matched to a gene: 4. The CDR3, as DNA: TGCAGTGCGGCGGGACTAGCGGTCTCCTACAATGAGCAGTTCTTC. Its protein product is CSAAGLAVSYNEQFF.

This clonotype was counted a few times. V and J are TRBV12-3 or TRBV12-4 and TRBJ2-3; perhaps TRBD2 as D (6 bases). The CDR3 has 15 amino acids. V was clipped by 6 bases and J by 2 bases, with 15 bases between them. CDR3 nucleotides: TGTGCCAGCAGAGGGCCCGGGGGTTTCACAGATACGCAGTATTTT. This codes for CASRGPGGFTDTQYF.

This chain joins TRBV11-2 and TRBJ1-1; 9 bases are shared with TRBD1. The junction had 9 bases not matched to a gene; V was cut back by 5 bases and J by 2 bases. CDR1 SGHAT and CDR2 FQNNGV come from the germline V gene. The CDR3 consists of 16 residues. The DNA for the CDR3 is TGTGCCAGCAGCGATAGGACAGGGGTGCCCAACACTGAAGCTTTCTTT. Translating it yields CASSDRTGVPNTEAFF. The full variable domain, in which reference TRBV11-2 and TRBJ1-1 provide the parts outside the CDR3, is EAGVAQSPRYKIIEKRQSVAFWCNPISGHATLYWYQQILGQGPKLLIQFQNNGVVDDSQLPKDRFSAERLKGVDSTLKIQPAKLEDSAVYLCASSDRTGVPNTEAFFGQGTRLTVV.

The CDR3 DNA reads as TGCGCCAGCAGCCCAACTGGGATTGGTTCACCCCTCCACTTT. This translates into CASSPTGIGSPLHF. V and J are TRBV5-1 and TRBJ1-6; no clear D. Germline values: CDR1 SGHRS, CDR2 YFSETQ. The CDR3 length is 14 residues. The V end lost 4 bases, the J end lost 9 bases, and 14 bases lay between the germline ends.

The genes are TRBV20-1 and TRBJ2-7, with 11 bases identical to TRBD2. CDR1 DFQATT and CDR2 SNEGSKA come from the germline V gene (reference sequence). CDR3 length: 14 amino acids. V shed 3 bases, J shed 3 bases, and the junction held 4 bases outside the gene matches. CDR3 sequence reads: CSASRTSGLYEQYF. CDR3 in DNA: TGCAGTGCTAGCCGGACTAGCGGGCTCTACGAGCAGTACTTC.

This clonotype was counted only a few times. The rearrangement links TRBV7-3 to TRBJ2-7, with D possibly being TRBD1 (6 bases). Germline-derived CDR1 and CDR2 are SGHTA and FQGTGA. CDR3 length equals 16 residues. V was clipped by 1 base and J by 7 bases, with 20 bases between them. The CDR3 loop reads CASSLIPDSTLREQYF. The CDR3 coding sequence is TGTGCCAGCAGCTTAATTCCGGACAGTACCCTACGGGAGCAGTACTTC.

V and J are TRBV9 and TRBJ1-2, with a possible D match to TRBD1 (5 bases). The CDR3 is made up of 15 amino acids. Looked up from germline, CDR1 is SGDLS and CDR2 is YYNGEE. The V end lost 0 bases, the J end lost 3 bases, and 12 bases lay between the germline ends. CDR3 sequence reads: CASSVGVGGDYGYTF. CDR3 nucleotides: TGTGCCAGCAGCGTAGGGGTAGGAGGGGACTATGGCTACACCTTC.

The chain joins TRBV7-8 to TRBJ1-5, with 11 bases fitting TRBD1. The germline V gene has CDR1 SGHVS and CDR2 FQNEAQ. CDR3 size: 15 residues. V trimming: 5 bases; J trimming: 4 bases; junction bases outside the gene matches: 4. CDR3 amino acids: CASSQGQGANQPQHF. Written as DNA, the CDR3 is TGTGCCAGCAGCCAAGGACAGGGGGCGAATCAGCCCCAGCATTTT.

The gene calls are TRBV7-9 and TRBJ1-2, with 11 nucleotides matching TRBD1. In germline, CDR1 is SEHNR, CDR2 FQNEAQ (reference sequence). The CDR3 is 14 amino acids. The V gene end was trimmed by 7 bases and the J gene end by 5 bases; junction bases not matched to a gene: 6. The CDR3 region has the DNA TGTGCCAGCAACACGGGACAGGGGGGTTATGGCTACACCTTC. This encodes CASNTGQGGYGYTF.

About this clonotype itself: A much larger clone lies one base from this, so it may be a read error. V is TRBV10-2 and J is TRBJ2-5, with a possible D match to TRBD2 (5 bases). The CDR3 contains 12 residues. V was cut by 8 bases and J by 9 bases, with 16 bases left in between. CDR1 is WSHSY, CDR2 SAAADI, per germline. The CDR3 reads CASLDSLEAQYF. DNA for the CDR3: TGCGCCAGCCTGGACTCCCTGGAGGCCCAGTACTTC.

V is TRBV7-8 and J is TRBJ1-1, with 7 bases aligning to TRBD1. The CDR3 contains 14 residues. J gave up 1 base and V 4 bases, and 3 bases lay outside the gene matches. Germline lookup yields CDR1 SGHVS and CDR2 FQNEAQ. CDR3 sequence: CASSSRDRNTEAFF. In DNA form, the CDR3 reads TGTGCCAGCAGCTCCCGGGACAGGAACACTGAAGCTTTCTTT. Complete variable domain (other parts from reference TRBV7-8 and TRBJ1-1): GAGVSQSPRYKVAKRGQDVALRCDPISGHVSLFWYQQALGQGPEFLTYFQNEAQLDKSGLPSDRFFAERPEGSVSTLKIQRTQQEDSAVYLCASSSRDRNTEAFFGQGTRLTVV.

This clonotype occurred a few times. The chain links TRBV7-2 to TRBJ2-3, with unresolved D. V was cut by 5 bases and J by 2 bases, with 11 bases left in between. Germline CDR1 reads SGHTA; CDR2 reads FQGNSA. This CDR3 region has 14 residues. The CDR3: CASSPRQDTDTQYF. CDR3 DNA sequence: TGTGCCAGCAGCCCCCGCCAGGACACAGATACGCAGTATTTT.

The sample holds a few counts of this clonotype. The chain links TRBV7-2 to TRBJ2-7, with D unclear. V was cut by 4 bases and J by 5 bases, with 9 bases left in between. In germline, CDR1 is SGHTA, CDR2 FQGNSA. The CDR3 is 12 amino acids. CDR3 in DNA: TGTGCCAGCAGCTCCCTTGGCCACGAGCAGTACTTC. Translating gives CASSSLGHEQYF.

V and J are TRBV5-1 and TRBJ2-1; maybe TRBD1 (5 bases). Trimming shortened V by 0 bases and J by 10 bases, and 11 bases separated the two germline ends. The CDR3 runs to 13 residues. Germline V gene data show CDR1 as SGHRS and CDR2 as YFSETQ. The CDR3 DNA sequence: TGCGCCAGCAGCTTGGACAGGCTGGCCGAGCAGTTCTTC. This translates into CASSLDRLAEQFF. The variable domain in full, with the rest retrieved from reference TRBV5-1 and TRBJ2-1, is KAGVTQTPRYLIKTRGQQVTLSCSPISGHRSVSWYQQTPGQGLQFLFEYFSETQRNKGNFPGRFSGRQFSNSRSEMNVSTLELGDSALYLCASSLDRLAEQFFGPGTRLTVL.

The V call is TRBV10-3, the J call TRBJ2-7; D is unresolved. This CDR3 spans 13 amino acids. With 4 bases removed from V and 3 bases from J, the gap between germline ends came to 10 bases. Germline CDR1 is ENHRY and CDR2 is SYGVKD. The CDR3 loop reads CAISATDGYEQYF. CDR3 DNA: TGTGCCATCAGTGCGACGGACGGCTACGAGCAGTACTTC.

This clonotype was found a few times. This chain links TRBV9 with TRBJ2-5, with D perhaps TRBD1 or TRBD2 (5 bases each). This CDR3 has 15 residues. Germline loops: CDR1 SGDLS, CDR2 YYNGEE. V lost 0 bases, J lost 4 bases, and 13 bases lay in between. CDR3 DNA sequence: TGTGCCAGCAGCGTAGGAGGGGTTAAGGGAGAGACCCAGTACTTC. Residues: CASSVGGVKGETQYF.

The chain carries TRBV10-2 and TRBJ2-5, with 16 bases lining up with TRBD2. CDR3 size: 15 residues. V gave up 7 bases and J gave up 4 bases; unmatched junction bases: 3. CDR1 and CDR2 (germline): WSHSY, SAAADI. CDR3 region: CASTGLAGGLETQYF. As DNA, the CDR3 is TGCGCCAGCACGGGACTAGCGGGGGGGTTAGAGACCCAGTACTTC.

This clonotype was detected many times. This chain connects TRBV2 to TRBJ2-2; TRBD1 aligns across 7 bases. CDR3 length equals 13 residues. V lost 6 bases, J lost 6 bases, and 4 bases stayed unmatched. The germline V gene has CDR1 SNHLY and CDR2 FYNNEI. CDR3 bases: TGTGCCAGCAGGACAGGGTCGGCCGGGGAGCTGTTTTTT. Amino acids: CASRTGSAGELFF. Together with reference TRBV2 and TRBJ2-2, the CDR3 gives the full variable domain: EPEVTQTPSHQVTQMGQEVILRCVPISNHLYFYWYRQILGQKVEFLVSFYNNEISEKSEIFDDQFSVERPDGSNFTLKIRSTKLEDSAMYFCASRTGSAGELFFGEGSRLTVL.

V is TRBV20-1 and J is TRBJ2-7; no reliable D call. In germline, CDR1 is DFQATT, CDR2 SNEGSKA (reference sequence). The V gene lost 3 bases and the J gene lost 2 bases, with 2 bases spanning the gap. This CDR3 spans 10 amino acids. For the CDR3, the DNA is TGCAGTGCTAGCCCCTACGAGCAGTACTTC. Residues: CSASPYEQYF.